This T cell receptor (beta chain) is drawn from a study of shared clonotypes between healthy human individuals. Study-wide findings and caveats: Donor clonotype sharing was expected to depend on sequencing depth. Blood alone was sampled, and tissue repertoires likely differ.

This clone occurred once. What it binds is not known. Per the germline V gene, CDR1 is SGHDT and CDR2 is YYEEEE. Deletions cut 5 bases from V and 2 bases from J, with 10 bases between. The CDR3 totals 13 residues. Only Caucasian adults living in Nashville, Tennessee made up the donor group. Original data processing: Without quality scores, immunoSEQ junctional reads could not be filtered like full-length reads. Produced via immunoSEQ multiplex PCR; TCRdb's table is partial and in-frame only. V, J and clone size were drawn from that table, and D and trimming were deduced from the DNA. The repertoire holds approximately 100,000 clones, with approximately 61% as singletons.

The sample was memory CD8+ T cells sorted from blood. Subset meaning: CD45RO+ cells pooled with CCR7-negative TemRA cells. This receptor was taken from a man younger than 45 in good health. V and J are TRBV5-6 and TRBJ1-1; maybe TRBD1 (5 bases). Here the CDR3 reads CASRATDNTEAFF. The CDR3 DNA reads as TGTGCCAGCAGGGCGACAGACAACACTGAAGCTTTCTTT.